This is a list of T cell receptor beta chains from one sample in a study of T cells in localized non-small cell lung cancer. The table came from immunoSEQ multiplex PCR; TCRdb's copy has only in-frame clones and leaves some out. Of about 74,000 clones in the sample, roughly 83% were seen once. The starting material was peripheral blood, obtained before any cancer treatment. Receptors were obtained from a female donor of 60 years or more with stage I lung adenocarcinoma. Both conserved end residues are part of each CDR3. D genes are given only for firm matches. Size is omitted from some rows. Given values are once, few, many or a class for expanded clones.

V gene	clone size	D gene	J gene	CDR3 DNA	CDR3 protein
TRBV18	NA	NA	TRBJ1-1	TGTGCCAGCTCACCGGACACTGAAGCTTTCTTT	CASSPDTEAFF
TRBV11-2	NA	NA	TRBJ1-3	TGTGCCAGCAGCTTCTTCGGGGTATGGTCGGGAGGAAACACCATATATTTT	CASSFFGVWSGGNTIYF
TRBV6-1	once	TRBD1	TRBJ1-5	TGTGCCAGCAACAGGGGGGGGCGAGGCCAGCCCCAGCATTTT	CASNRGGRGQPQHF
TRBV19	NA	NA	TRBJ1-4	TGTGCCAGTAGTATAGCGGGGTCCGTAGGTGAAAAACTGTTTTTT	CASSIAGSVGEKLFF
TRBV5-5	NA	TRBD1	TRBJ2-2	TGTGCCAGCAGCGTTGGGACAGGGACCGGGGAGCTGTTTTTT	CASSVGTGTGELFF
TRBV5-4	NA	NA	TRBJ1-1	TGTGCCAGCAGCTTGGGGGGACACCCTGAAGCTTTCTTT	CASSLGGHPEAFF
TRBV14	few	NA	TRBJ1-2	TGTGCCAGCAGCCAAGATAGGGGGGGCTATGGCTACACCTTC	CASSQDRGGYGYTF
TRBV2	few	NA	TRBJ1-1	TGTGCCAGCAGTGCCCTCAGGAACACTGAAGCTTTCTTT	CASSALRNTEAFF
TRBV11-3	NA	NA	TRBJ2-5	TGTGCCAGCAGCTTAGAGGGTGGACTAGAGACCCAGTACTTC	CASSLEGGLETQYF
TRBV6-1	NA	NA	TRBJ2-2	TGTGCCAGCAGCGAACCGGTGGGGCGGAACACCGGGGAGCTGTTTTTT	CASSEPVGRNTGELFF
TRBV7-8	NA	NA	TRBJ2-3	TGTGCCAGCAGCTTAGTGGGGACCACCGGCGATACGCAGTATTTT	CASSLVGTTGDTQYF
TRBV4-1	NA	NA	TRBJ1-2	TGCGCCAGCAGCGGATCCGGCTATGGCTACACCTTC	CASSGSGYGYTF
TRBV28	NA	TRBD1	TRBJ1-5	TGTGCCAGCAGTTTAACAGGGGGCATTCAGCCCCAGCATTTT	CASSLTGGIQPQHF
TRBV4-1	few	NA	TRBJ2-7	TGCGCCAGCAGCCAAGCGGCATTAAACGAGCAGTACTTC	CASSQAALNEQYF
TRBV28	NA	NA	TRBJ2-4	TGTGCCAGCAGTTCGCTTGCCGGCCTAGCCAAAAACATTCAGTACTTC	CASSSLAGLAKNIQYF
TRBV5-6	once	NA	TRBJ2-1	TGTGCCAGCAGCTTGAGTAGCTCCTACAATGAGCAGTTCTTC	CASSLSSSYNEQFF
TRBV7-9	NA	TRBD2	TRBJ2-7	TGTGCCAGCAGCTTAGTTATAGCGGGGGTCTACGAGCAGTACTTC	CASSLVIAGVYEQYF
TRBV4-1	NA	NA	TRBJ1-5	TGCGCCAGCAGCCAAGAGGAGCGGCTTGGTCAGCCCCAGCATTTT	CASSQEERLGQPQHF
TRBV2	NA	TRBD2	TRBJ2-1	TGTGCCAGCAGTCCCCCAAGGCTAGCGGGGGGGAATGAGCAGTTCTTC	CASSPPRLAGGNEQFF
TRBV28	NA	NA	TRBJ2-2	TGTGCCTTAAGGAGGGGCTCTGCGAACACCGGGGAGCTGTTTTTT	CALRRGSANTGELFF
TRBV7-2	NA	NA	TRBJ2-3	TGTGCCAGCAGCTTATACTCCCGGTCAGATACGCAGTATTTT	CASSLYSRSDTQYF
TRBV7-6	NA	NA	TRBJ2-3	TGTGCCAGCAGCCGGAGGGGCGCAGATACGCAGTATTTT	CASSRRGADTQYF
TRBV2	NA	TRBD2	TRBJ2-3	TGTGCCAGCAGAGTAATACTAGCGGGCGACACAGATACGCAGTATTTT	CASRVILAGDTDTQYF
TRBV7-2	NA	NA	TRBJ2-1	TGTGCCAGCAGCACGCTTAGCTCCTACAATGAGCAGTTCTTC	CASSTLSSYNEQFF
TRBV28	NA	TRBD2	TRBJ2-1	TGTGCCAGCAATCTTGTAGTCGGGAGGGGAGTTGAGCAGTTCTTC	CASNLVVGRGVEQFF
TRBV27	NA	NA	TRBJ1-4	TGTGCCAGCAGTTTATTAGGGAAGAAGAATGAAAAACTGTTTTTT	CASSLLGKKNEKLFF
TRBV23-1	NA	NA	TRBJ2-7	TGCGCCAGCAGTCAAGACACTTACGAGCAGTACTTC	CASSQDTYEQYF
TRBV27	NA	NA	TRBJ2-5	TGTGCCAGCAGGCCGCACGGGGGAGAGACCCAGTACTTC	CASRPHGGETQYF
TRBV19	NA	NA	TRBJ1-4	TGTGCCAGTAGTCTGCCTTGGATTAATGAAAAACTGTTTTTT	CASSLPWINEKLFF
TRBV7-5	NA	NA	TRBJ2-5	TGTGCCAGAAGCTTAATGTGTGCAGGGCCCCAAGAGACCCAGTACTTC	CARSLMCAGPQETQYF
TRBV28	NA	NA	TRBJ2-5	TGTGCCAGCAGTTTATCCAGGGGGAGGTTAGAGACCCAGTACTTC	CASSLSRGRLETQYF
TRBV6-1	NA	NA	TRBJ2-7	TGTGCCAGCAGTGAACAAGGACAGCGATACGAGCAGTACTTC	CASSEQGQRYEQYF
TRBV10-3	NA	TRBD2	TRBJ2-3	TGTGCCATCAGACTTGAACTAGCGGGAGAGCTCCCAGATACGCAGTATTTT	CAIRLELAGELPDTQYF
TRBV6-5	NA	NA	TRBJ1-5	TGTGCCAGCAGTTACTCGGGGGATCAGCCCCAGCATTTT	CASSYSGDQPQHF
TRBV7-9	NA	NA	TRBJ2-1	TGTGCCAGCAGCCTAGGGGCTTCTTCCTCCTACAATGAGCAGTTCTTC	CASSLGASSSYNEQFF
TRBV27	NA	NA	TRBJ1-6	TGTGCCAGCAGTTCCAACCATCCCAATTCACCCCTCCACTTT	CASSSNHPNSPLHF
TRBV21-1	once	NA	TRBJ2-5	TGTGCCAGCAGTCTCCGACCGGGGGAGCAGTACTTC	CASSLRPGEQYF
TRBV11-2	NA	TRBD2	TRBJ2-7	TGTGCCAGCAGCTCGGTCCAGTTGGGGAGCGGGGGGGCCTACGAGCAGTACTTC	CASSSVQLGSGGAYEQYF
TRBV28	few	TRBD1	TRBJ2-3	TGTGCCAGCAGTTTAACCCCGACAGGGGGGAGAGAAGATACGCAGTATTTT	CASSLTPTGGREDTQYF
TRBV27	NA	NA	TRBJ1-1	TGTGCCAGCAGCTTTGACACGAACACTGAAGCTTTCTTT	CASSFDTNTEAFF
TRBV4-1	once	TRBD1	TRBJ1-5	TGCGCCAGCAGCCTCACTACAGGGGACTTCAATCAGCCCCAGCATTTT	CASSLTTGDFNQPQHF
TRBV2	NA	NA	TRBJ1-4	TGTGCCAGCAGTGTCCGGACAGATAATGAAAAACTGTTTTTT	CASSVRTDNEKLFF
TRBV5-1	NA	TRBD1	TRBJ2-7	TGCGCCAGCAGCTTAGGACAGGGGGCCGTTTACGAGCAGTACTTC	CASSLGQGAVYEQYF
TRBV5-1	NA	NA	TRBJ2-3	TGCGCCAGCAGCTTTTCAGAAAACACAGATACGCAGTATTTT	CASSFSENTDTQYF